The 8 T cell receptor beta chains reported below all come from one sample, sequenced in a study of T-cell reconstitution after alpha-beta-depleted transplantation in children. Unique molecular identifiers were incorporated during preparation of the TCRbeta library. TCRdb re-derived calls from the PCR reads in MiXCR, one entry per CDR3 protein. The sample lists roughly 590,000 distinct CDR3 sequences; around 17% were seen once. The specimen comprised PBMCs from the stem cell graft donor, sampled from the stem cell graft. Every receptor here comes from a human donor who donated a stem cell graft to a child with acute myeloid leukemia.

This clonotype was counted only a few times. The chain is built from TRBV5-1 and TRBJ1-5, with D perhaps matching TRBD1 (5 bases). There are 15 residues in the CDR3. V was shortened by 0 bases and J by 1 base, with 8 bases between the two germline ends. In germline, CDR1 is SGHRS, CDR2 YFSETQ. The CDR3 protein is CASSLDPGSNQPQHF. CDR3 nucleotides: TGCGCCAGCAGCTTGGATCCAGGGAGCAATCAGCCCCAGCATTTT.

This clonotype has a count of ten or more. The chain links TRBV7-2 to TRBJ2-3; 7 nucleotides line up with TRBD1. J was trimmed by 8 bases and V by 6 bases; bases with no gene match: 8. This CDR3 has 13 residues. Per germline, CDR1 SGHTA and CDR2 FQGNSA. CDR3 loop: CASRLGQAGTQYF. CDR3 coding DNA: TGTGCCAGCAGACTTGGACAGGCCGGTACGCAGTATTTT.

This clonotype has more than one count but fewer than ten. The V gene is TRBV21-1, the J gene TRBJ1-5; TRBD1, the D gene given by the table, was not confirmed from the DNA. TRBV21-1 is given as a pseudogene. CDR3 size: 15 residues. CDR3 coding DNA: TGTGCCAGCAGCAAAAAAGAGACAGACAATCAGCCCCAGCATTTT. Amino acids: CASSKKETDNQPQHF.

This clonotype occurred many times. The chain couples TRBV20-1 to TRBJ2-3; D ambiguous. CDR3 length: 12 residues. V was shortened by 0 bases and J by 4 bases, with 5 bases between the two germline ends. CDR1 and CDR2 (germline): DFQATT, SNEGSKA (reference sequence). The CDR3 sequence: CSARDNADTQYF. The CDR3, as DNA: TGCAGTGCTAGAGATAATGCAGATACGCAGTATTTT.

This clonotype was detected a few times. The chain employs TRBV20-1 and TRBJ2-1; D not certain. Germline V gene lookup returns CDR1 DFQATT and CDR2 SNEGSKA (reference sequence). The V end lost 6 bases, the J end lost 16 bases, and 25 bases lay between the germline ends. This CDR3 has 13 amino acids. CDR3 coding DNA: TGCAGTGCGAAATCAGGAGATCTTCACGTGGGATTCTTC. This gives the protein CSAKSGDLHVGFF.

This clonotype was counted once. A much larger clone sits a single nucleotide away, making a read error possible. The V and J genes are TRBV7-8 and TRBJ1-1; a possible D gene is TRBD1 (6 bases). The CDR3 is made up of 14 amino acids. Germline V gene data show CDR1 as SGHVS and CDR2 as FQNEAQ. CDR3 bases: TGTGCCAGCAGCCTGGCCGGTCGGGACACTGAAGCTTACTTT. This sequence encodes CASSLAGRDTEAYF.

This clonotype was seen a handful of times. This chain connects TRBV12-3 or TRBV12-4 to TRBJ1-5; no clear D gene. There are 18 residues in the CDR3. Between the trimmed V and J ends, which lost 3 bases and 0 bases, there was a span of 18 bases. The CDR3 is CASSFLTAGSPSNQPQHF. The CDR3 nucleotides read TGTGCCAGCAGTTTCTTAACAGCAGGATCACCTAGCAATCAGCCCCAGCATTTT.

This clonotype was observed many times. The chain employs TRBV20-1 and TRBJ2-3, with no clear D. The CDR3 totals 11 residues. Germline CDR1 reads DFQATT; CDR2 reads SNEGSKA (reference sequence). V was cut by 0 bases and J by 3 bases, with 1 base left in between. This CDR3 reads CSARDTDTQYF. Written as DNA, the CDR3 is TGCAGTGCTAGAGATACAGATACGCAGTATTTT.